Sequencing of this TCR beta chain was carried out in a study of PD-1 blockade in classical Hodgkin lymphoma. A single count supports this clone. Its antigen is currently unknown. This table comes from immunoSEQ multiplex PCR, and its TCRdb copy is limited to in-frame clones, with some not included. The sample records tens of thousands of clones, 87% being singletons. Broader study findings: With CD4+ cells, TCR diversity rose significantly by C4D1, but not with CD8+ cells. Patients excluded were those beginning nivolumab under 1 year after ASCT. Why repertoires differed is undefined; disease activity or prior therapy possibly contributed.

Time point noted: cycle 4 day 1 (C4D1), after 6 weeks of nivolumab. Brentuximab vedotin exposure varied, and every patient relapsed after autologous stem cell transplantation. Complete response, partial response or progressive disease constituted the best response categories observed. CDR1 is SQVTM, CDR2 ANQGSEA, per germline. V lost 4 bases, J lost 5 bases, and 5 bases lay in between. CDR3 length: 10 amino acids. The sequencing here drew on peripheral blood mononuclear cells (PBMCs), taken before the fourth cycle of nivolumab. The chain carries TRBV29-1 and TRBJ2-5; D may match TRBD1 or TRBD2 (5 bases each). This receptor was identified in a human donor with classical Hodgkin lymphoma. The CDR3 DNA reads TGCAGCGTTGGGGGGGAGACCCAGTACTTC. Its translation is CSVGGETQYF.